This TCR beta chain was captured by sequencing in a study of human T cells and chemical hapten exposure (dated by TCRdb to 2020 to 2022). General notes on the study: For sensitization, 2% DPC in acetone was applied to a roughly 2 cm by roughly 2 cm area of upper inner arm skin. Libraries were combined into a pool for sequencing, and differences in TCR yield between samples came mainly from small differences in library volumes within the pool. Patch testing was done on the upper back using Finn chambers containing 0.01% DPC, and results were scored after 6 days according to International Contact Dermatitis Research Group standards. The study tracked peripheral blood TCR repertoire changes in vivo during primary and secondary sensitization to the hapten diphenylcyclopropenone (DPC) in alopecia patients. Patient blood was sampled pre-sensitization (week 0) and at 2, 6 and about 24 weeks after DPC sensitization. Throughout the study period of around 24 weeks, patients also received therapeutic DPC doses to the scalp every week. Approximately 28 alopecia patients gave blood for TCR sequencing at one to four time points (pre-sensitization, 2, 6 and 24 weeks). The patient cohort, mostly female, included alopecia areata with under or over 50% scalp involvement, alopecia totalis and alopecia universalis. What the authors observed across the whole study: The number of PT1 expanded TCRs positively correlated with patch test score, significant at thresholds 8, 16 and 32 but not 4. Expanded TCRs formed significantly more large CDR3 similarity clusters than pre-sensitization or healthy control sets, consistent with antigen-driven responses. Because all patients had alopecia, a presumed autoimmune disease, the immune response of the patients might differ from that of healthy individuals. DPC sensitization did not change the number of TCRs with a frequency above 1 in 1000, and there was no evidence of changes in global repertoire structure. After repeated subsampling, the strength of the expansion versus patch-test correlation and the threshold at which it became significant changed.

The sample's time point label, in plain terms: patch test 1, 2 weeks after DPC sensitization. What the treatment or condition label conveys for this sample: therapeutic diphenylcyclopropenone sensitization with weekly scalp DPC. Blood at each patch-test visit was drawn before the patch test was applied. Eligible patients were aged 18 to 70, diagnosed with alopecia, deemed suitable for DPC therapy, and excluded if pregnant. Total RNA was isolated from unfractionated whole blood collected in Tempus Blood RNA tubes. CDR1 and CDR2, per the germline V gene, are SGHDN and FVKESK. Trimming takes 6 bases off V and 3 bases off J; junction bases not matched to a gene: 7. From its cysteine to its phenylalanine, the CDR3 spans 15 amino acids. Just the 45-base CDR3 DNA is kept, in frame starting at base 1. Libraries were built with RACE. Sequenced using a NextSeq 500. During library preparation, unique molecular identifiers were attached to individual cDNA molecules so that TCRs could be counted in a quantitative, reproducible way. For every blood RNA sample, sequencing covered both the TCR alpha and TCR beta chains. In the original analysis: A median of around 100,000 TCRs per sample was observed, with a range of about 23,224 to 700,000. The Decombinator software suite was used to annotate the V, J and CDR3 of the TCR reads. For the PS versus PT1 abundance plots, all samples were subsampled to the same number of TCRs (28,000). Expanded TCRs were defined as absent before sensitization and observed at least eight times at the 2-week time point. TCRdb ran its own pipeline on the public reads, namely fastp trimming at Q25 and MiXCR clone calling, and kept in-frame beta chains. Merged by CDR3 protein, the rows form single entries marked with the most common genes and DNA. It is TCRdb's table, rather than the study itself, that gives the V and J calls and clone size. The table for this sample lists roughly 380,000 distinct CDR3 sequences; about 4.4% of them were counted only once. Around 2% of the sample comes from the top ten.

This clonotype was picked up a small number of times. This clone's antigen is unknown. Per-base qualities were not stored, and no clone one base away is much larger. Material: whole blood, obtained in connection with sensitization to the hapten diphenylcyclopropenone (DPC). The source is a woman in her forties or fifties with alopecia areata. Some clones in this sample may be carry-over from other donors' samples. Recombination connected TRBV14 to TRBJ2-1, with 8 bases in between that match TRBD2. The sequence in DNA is TGTGCCAGCAGGGCCGGCGCGGGAGGCTACAATGAGCAGTTCTTC. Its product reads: CASRAGAGGYNEQFF.